This paragraph reports one T cell receptor beta chain. The CDR3 is 14 amino acids. V lost 3 bases to trimming and J lost 0 bases, with 9 bases between them. CDR1 is SGHKS and CDR2 is YYEKEE in the germline V gene (reference sequence). The sample belongs to a study of T-cell memory formation after mild COVID-19. TCRdb called the 5' RACE reads again in MiXCR, with one record for every CDR3 protein. The repertoire holds some 130,000 distinct CDR3 sequences, with approximately 25% as singletons. Sequencing was performed on PBMCs or a T cell subset sorted from them (not recorded which). The rearrangement uses TRBV5-5 and TRBJ1-1, with D hard to call. This clonotype originated in an adult woman who had mild COVID-19 (a few samples of this study predate the infection). Cell type and time point are not known. The CDR3 nucleotides read TGTGCCAGCAGCTACTACGACTTGAACACTGAAGCTTTCTTT. Amino acid sequence: CASSYYDLNTEAFF.